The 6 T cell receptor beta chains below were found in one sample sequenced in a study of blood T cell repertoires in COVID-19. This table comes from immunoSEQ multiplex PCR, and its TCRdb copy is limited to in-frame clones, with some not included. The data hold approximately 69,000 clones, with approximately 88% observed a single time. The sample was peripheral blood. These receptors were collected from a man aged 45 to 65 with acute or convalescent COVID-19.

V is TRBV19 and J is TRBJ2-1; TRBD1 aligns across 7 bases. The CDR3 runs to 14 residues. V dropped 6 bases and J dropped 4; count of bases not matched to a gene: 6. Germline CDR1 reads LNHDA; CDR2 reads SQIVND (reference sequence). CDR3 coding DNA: TGTGCCAGTAGGGTAGGGGGCCTATACAATGAGCAGTTCTTC. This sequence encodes CASRVGGLYNEQFF.

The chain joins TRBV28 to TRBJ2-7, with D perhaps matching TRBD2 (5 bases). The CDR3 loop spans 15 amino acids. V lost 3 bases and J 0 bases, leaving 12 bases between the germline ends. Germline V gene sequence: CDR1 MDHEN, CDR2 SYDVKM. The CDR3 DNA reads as TGTGCCAGCAGTTTCCGTCCGGGGTCCTCCTACGAGCAGTACTTC. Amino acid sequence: CASSFRPGSSYEQYF. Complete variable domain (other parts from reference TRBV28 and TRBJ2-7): DVKVTQSSRYLVKRTGEKVFLECVQDMDHENMFWYRQDPGLGLRLIYFSYDVKMKEKGDIPEGYSVSREKKERFSLILESASTNQTSMYLCASSFRPGSSYEQYFGPGTRLTVT.

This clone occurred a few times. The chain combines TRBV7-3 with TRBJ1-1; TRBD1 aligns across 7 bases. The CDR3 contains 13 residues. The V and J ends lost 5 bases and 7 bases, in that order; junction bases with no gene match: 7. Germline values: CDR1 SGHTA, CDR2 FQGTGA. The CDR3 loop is CASSDRVEGEAFF. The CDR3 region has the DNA TGTGCCAGCAGCGACAGGGTTGAGGGTGAAGCTTTCTTT.

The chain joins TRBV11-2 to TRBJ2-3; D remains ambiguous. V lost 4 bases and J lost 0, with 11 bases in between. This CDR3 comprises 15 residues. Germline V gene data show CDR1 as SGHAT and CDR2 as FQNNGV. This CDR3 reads CASSWAAISTDTQYF. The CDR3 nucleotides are TGTGCCAGCAGCTGGGCAGCAATTAGCACAGATACGCAGTATTTT.

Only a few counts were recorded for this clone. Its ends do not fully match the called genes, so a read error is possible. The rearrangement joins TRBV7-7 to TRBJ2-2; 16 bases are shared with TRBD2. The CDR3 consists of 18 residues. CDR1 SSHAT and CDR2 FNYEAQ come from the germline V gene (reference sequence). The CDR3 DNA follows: TGTGCTAGCAAACCGGGACTAGCGGGGGGGCCCGACACCGGGGAGCTGTTTTTT. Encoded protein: CASKPGLAGGPDTGELFF.

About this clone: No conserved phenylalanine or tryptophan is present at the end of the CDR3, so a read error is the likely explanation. Here the CDR3 DNA reads TGTGCCAGCAGCCTACAGGGTGGGGAGCAGTACCTC. Translating it yields CASSLQGGEQYL. The chain is built from TRBV7-3 and TRBJ2-7; D might be TRBD1 (6 bases). The CDR3 has 12 residues. V lost 5 bases and J 7 bases, leaving 12 bases between the germline ends. Germline CDR1 SGHTA, CDR2 FQGTGA.